One and the same sample provided the 18 T cell receptor beta chains below, sequenced in a study of technical replicates of blood from a few donors. This table comes from immunoSEQ multiplex PCR, and its TCRdb copy is limited to in-frame clones, with some not included. The table has more than 15,000 clones, 65% to 85% seen once. The sample comprised PBMCs. Source of these receptors: a human donor in good health. Some clones in this sample may be carry-over from other donors' samples.

The chain joins TRBV6-1 to TRBJ2-3; 10 nucleotides align to TRBD2. The CDR3 is 15 residues long. CDR1 MNHNS and CDR2 SASEGT come from the germline V gene. V dropped 9 bases and J dropped 1; count of bases not matched to a gene: 7. CDR3 residues: CASRRLAGGTDTQYF. The CDR3 DNA reads as TGTGCCAGTCGACGCCTAGCGGGGGGCACAGATACGCAGTATTTT.

This clone was detected only once. CDR3 nucleotide sequence: TGCAGCGGTGGGACTAACTACACCGGGGAGCTGTTTTTT. This codes for CSGGTNYTGELFF. The V and J genes are TRBV29-1 and TRBJ2-2; TRBD2 matches 7 bases. CDR1 and CDR2 (germline): SQVTM, ANQGSEA. This CDR3 comprises 13 residues. After removal of 7 bases from V and 3 bases from J, the junction contained 5 bases not matched to a gene.

The chain is built from TRBV5-1 and TRBJ2-2; 9 nucleotides align to TRBD1. Losses at the gene ends were 1 base for V and 5 bases for J; bases not matched to a gene: 3. Germline assignment: CDR1 SGHRS and CDR2 YFSETQ. This CDR3 is 15 amino acids long. CDR3 bases: TGCGCCAGCAGCTTGAGTGACAGGGGGACCGGGGAGCTGTTTTTT. It yields the protein CASSLSDRGTGELFF.

This chain connects TRBV21-1 to TRBJ1-2; the table calls TRBD1, which could not be checked here. TRBV21-1 is a listed pseudogene. CDR3 length equals 13 residues. This chain's CDR3 is CASSIGLNYGYTF. The CDR3 DNA follows: TGTGCCAGCAGCATTGGGCTAAACTATGGCTACACCTTC.

This chain joins TRBV27 and TRBJ2-7, with 9 bases lining up with TRBD1. The length of the CDR3 is 16 residues. Germline V gene data show CDR1 as MNHEY and CDR2 as SMNVEV (reference sequence). V was clipped by 4 bases and J by 0 bases; unmatched bases: 7. CDR3 bases: TGTGCCAGCAGTTATGGGACAGGGCGGAGCTCCTACGAGCAGTACTTC. It is translated as CASSYGTGRSSYEQYF.

In regard to this clone: At the DNA level, this CDR3 is encoded by other sequences in the same sample as well. The chain links TRBV5-1 to TRBJ1-1; the match to TRBD1 covers 7 bases. V shed 0 bases, J shed 3 bases, and the junction held 2 bases outside the gene matches. The CDR3 spans 14 residues. Germline V gene lookup returns CDR1 SGHRS and CDR2 YFSETQ. DNA of the CDR3: TGCGCCAGCAGCTTGGCAGGGGGATACACTGAAGCTTTCTTT. It translates to CASSLAGGYTEAFF.

The rearrangement uses TRBV5-1 and TRBJ2-2; the D gene is possibly TRBD1 (6 bases). CDR3 length: 15 residues. V shed 4 bases and J shed 2 bases, with 12 bases lying between them. Germline V gives CDR1 SGHRS, CDR2 YFSETQ. CDR3 amino acids: CASSIGTHNTGELFF. In DNA, the CDR3 is TGCGCCAGCAGCATAGGGACACACAACACCGGGGAGCTGTTTTTT. Drawing the rest from reference TRBV5-1 and TRBJ2-2, the complete variable domain is KAGVTQTPRYLIKTRGQQVTLSCSPISGHRSVSWYQQTPGQGLQFLFEYFSETQRNKGNFPGRFSGRQFSNSRSEMNVSTLELGDSALYLCASSIGTHNTGELFFGEGSRLTVL.

V gene TRBV14 combines with J gene TRBJ2-2, with 11 bases lining up with TRBD1. The V and J ends lost 2 bases and 6 bases, in that order; junction bases with no gene match: 2. This CDR3 spans 15 amino acids. The V gene's germline CDR1 is SGHDN and CDR2 FVKESK. For the CDR3, the DNA is TGTGCCAGCAGCCAACGGACAGGGGGCTCCGGGGAGCTGTTTTTT. It translates to CASSQRTGGSGELFF.

This clone was seen a single time. The rearrangement joins TRBV7-7 to TRBJ2-3; TRBD2 aligns across 7 bases. CDR1 is SSHAT and CDR2 is FNYEAQ in the germline V gene (reference sequence). Trimming removed 0 bases from V and 10 bases from J; junction bases left unmatched: 4. The CDR3 consists of 13 residues. The CDR3 DNA follows: TGTGCCAGCAGCTTAGCGGGGGGGGACGCGCAGTATTTT. Translating it yields CASSLAGGDAQYF.

The CDR3 reads CASSRPWDGAGVYEQYF. CDR3 in DNA: TGTGCCAGCAGTCGCCCCTGGGACGGGGCGGGGGTTTACGAGCAGTACTTC. The chain recombines TRBV13 with TRBJ2-7; TRBD2 matches at 7 bases. This CDR3 comprises 17 residues. The ends lost 6 bases at V and 4 bases at J; junction bases unmatched: 18. CDR1 PRHDT and CDR2 FYEKMQ come from the germline V gene (reference sequence).

The chain carries TRBV6-1 and TRBJ2-7; D call uncertain. Trimming took 8 bases from V and 7 from J, leaving 15 bases between them. The CDR3 has 12 amino acids. In germline, CDR1 is MNHNS, CDR2 SASEGT. The chain's CDR3 is CASEEMTLEQYF. CDR3 nucleotide sequence: TGTGCCAGCGAGGAAATGACGCTGGAGCAGTACTTC.

J is TRBJ1-1 and V is TRBV7-2; 9 bases map to TRBD1. Germline values: CDR1 SGHTA, CDR2 FQGNSA. The CDR3 spans 14 residues. V lost 5 bases and J lost 5; bases outside the gene matches: 6. The CDR3: CASSARDRETEAFF. For the CDR3, the DNA is TGTGCCAGCAGCGCCCGGGACAGGGAGACTGAAGCTTTCTTT.

The chain couples TRBV5-1 to TRBJ2-1; 12 bases fit TRBD2. The germline CDR1 and CDR2 sequences are SGHRS and YFSETQ. The CDR3 totals 18 residues. J lost 0 bases, V lost 5 bases, and 9 bases had no gene match. CDR3 in amino acids: CASRTGTSGFSSYNEQFF. The CDR3 DNA reads TGCGCCAGCAGGACCGGGACTAGCGGGTTCAGCTCCTACAATGAGCAGTTCTTC. Full variable domain (rest looked up from reference TRBV5-1 and TRBJ2-1): KAGVTQTPRYLIKTRGQQVTLSCSPISGHRSVSWYQQTPGQGLQFLFEYFSETQRNKGNFPGRFSGRQFSNSRSEMNVSTLELGDSALYLCASRTGTSGFSSYNEQFFGPGTRLTVL.

This chain joins TRBV7-6 and TRBJ2-7; 9 nucleotides agree with TRBD2. Germline assignment: CDR1 SGHVS and CDR2 FNYEAQ. Unmatched junction bases numbered 6, after V lost 1 base and J lost 5 bases. CDR3 length equals 15 residues. The CDR3 is CASSLVVAGENEQYF. As DNA, the CDR3 is TGTGCCAGCAGCTTAGTTGTAGCGGGAGAAAACGAGCAGTACTTC. Together with reference TRBV7-6 and TRBJ2-7, the CDR3 gives the full variable domain: GAGVSQSPRYKVTKRGQDVALRCDPISGHVSLYWYRQALGQGPEFLTYFNYEAQQDKSGLPNDRFSAERPEGSISTLTIQRTEQRDSAMYRCASSLVVAGENEQYFGPGTRLTVT.

The rearrangement uses TRBV11-2 and TRBJ2-5; a weak D match, TRBD2 (6 bases). This CDR3 region has 14 residues. Per germline, CDR1 SGHAT and CDR2 FQNNGV. The ends were cut back, 5 bases at V and 1 base at J, with 11 bases in the middle. The chain's CDR3 is CASSARDFQETQYF. The CDR3 nucleotides are TGTGCCAGCAGCGCAAGGGACTTCCAAGAGACCCAGTACTTC.

The DNA of the CDR3 is TGTGCCAGTAGTCCACCCCGACAGGGTGGGAACACTGAAGCTTTCTTT. It translates to CASSPPRQGGNTEAFF. The chain employs TRBV19 and TRBJ1-1, with TRBD1 matching over 7 bases. The trim removed 5 bases at V and 1 base at J, leaving 10 bases unmatched. The CDR3 totals 16 residues. CDR1 is LNHDA, CDR2 SQIVND, per germline (reference sequence).

This chain links TRBV29-1 with TRBJ2-1; tentatively, D is TRBD1 (6 bases). Germline V gene data show CDR1 as SQVTM and CDR2 as ANQGSEA. The CDR3 has 13 amino acids. V was shortened by 0 bases and J by 15 bases, with 18 bases between the two germline ends. In nucleotides, the CDR3 is TGCAGCGTTGAAGATGCGACAGGCCCGGGGTGGTTCTTC. Its protein is CSVEDATGPGWFF.

V gene TRBV9 combines with J gene TRBJ2-3; weak D call: TRBD2 (5 bases). This CDR3 is 13 amino acids long. Trimming stripped 6 bases from V and 3 bases from J, with 11 bases between. Germline CDR1 and CDR2: SGDLS and YYNGEE. The CDR3 coding sequence is TGTGCCAGCAATTTAGAGGGAACAGATACGCAGTATTTT. Translated, it gives CASNLEGTDTQYF.